Sequencing of this T cell receptor (beta chain) was carried out in a study of blood T cell repertoires in COVID-19. Study context: The analysed material was cDNA or gDNA that came from T cells, B-cell-depleted T cells, or PBMCs.

As originally analysed: Amplification of reference gene primers provided the estimated nucleated cell counts. Using immunoSEQ multiplex PCR, the repertoire was profiled, and TCRdb retains in-frame clones only, with some absent. The D gene and trimming were derived from the DNA, and the V and J assignments and clone size from that table. The sample shows 100,000 to 150,000 clones, 82% of them seen only once. Germline assignment: CDR1 SGDLS and CDR2 YYNGEE. J lost 5 bases, V lost 3 bases, and 18 bases had no gene match. This CDR3 spans 18 amino acids. The V and J genes are TRBV9 and TRBJ2-5; TRBD2 matches at 8 bases. The source is a woman aged 70-85 years with acute or convalescent COVID-19. Input material: peripheral blood. CDR3 DNA: TGTGCCAGCAGCGGCAAGATCAGTACTAGCGGCGTTAGGGAGACCCAGTACTTC. Encoded protein: CASSGKISTSGVRETQYF.